The 21 T cell receptor beta chains in this list originate from one sample, sequenced in a study of cytomegalovirus exposure and HLA in healthy donors. PCR amplification relied on 60 Vbeta primers (plus 13 Jbeta primers). TCRdb's copy holds only in-frame clones and misses some; the assay was immunoSEQ multiplex PCR. The table shows 95,000 to 150,000 clones, with around 80% occurring only once. Sequencing was done on a sample of PBMCs. The receptors originated from a man aged 45-65 years in good health and CMV-seronegative.

The chain combines TRBV7-2 with TRBJ2-5, with TRBD2 matching over 8 bases. Trimming took 4 bases from V and 5 from J; bases not matched to a gene: 6. The CDR3 consists of 14 residues. CDR1 and CDR2 (germline): SGHTA, FQGNSA. DNA of the CDR3: TGTGCCAGCAGCTCGGGACTAGTGGAGGAGACCCAGTACTTC. Encoded protein: CASSSGLVEETQYF.

The chain recombines TRBV7-8 with TRBJ2-1; unclear D gene. In germline, CDR1 is SGHVS, CDR2 FQNEAQ. V lost 1 base to trimming and J lost 5 bases, with 12 bases between them. This CDR3 contains 15 residues. The DNA for the CDR3 is TGTGCCAGCAGCTTAGGACCTTTAGGAGACAATGAGCAGTTCTTC. It codes for CASSLGPLGDNEQFF. The complete variable domain, with remaining parts taken from reference TRBV7-8 and TRBJ2-1, reads GAGVSQSPRYKVAKRGQDVALRCDPISGHVSLFWYQQALGQGPEFLTYFQNEAQLDKSGLPSDRFFAERPEGSVSTLKIQRTQQEDSAVYLCASSLGPLGDNEQFFGPGTRLTVL.

The rearrangement links TRBV30 to TRBJ1-5; 9 bases align to TRBD1. The CDR3 is 14 amino acids. V trimming: 5 bases; J trimming: 2 bases; junction bases outside the gene matches: 4. The germline V gene has CDR1 GTSNPN and CDR2 SVGIG (reference sequence). CDR3 sequence reads: CAWAQGAGNQPQHF. CDR3 nucleotide sequence: TGTGCCTGGGCACAGGGGGCAGGCAATCAGCCCCAGCATTTT.

The chain couples TRBV27 to TRBJ1-1, with D perhaps TRBD1 (5 bases). The CDR3 contains 14 residues. Germline V gene sequence: CDR1 MNHEY, CDR2 SMNVEV (reference sequence). The V end lost 6 bases, the J end lost 6 bases, and 17 bases lay between the germline ends. The CDR3 spells CASREEGPLAEAFF. The CDR3 DNA follows: TGTGCCAGCAGGGAGGAGGGACCCTTAGCTGAAGCTTTCTTT.

This clone occurred a few times. J is TRBJ1-1 and V is TRBV4-1; D may be TRBD1 (5 bases). This CDR3 spans 15 amino acids. V dropped 0 bases and J dropped 1 base, with 9 bases sitting between them. Looked up from germline, CDR1 is MGHRA and CDR2 is YSYEKL. The CDR3 is CASSQDKGENTEAFF. The CDR3 nucleotides read TGCGCCAGCAGCCAAGATAAAGGGGAGAACACTGAAGCTTTCTTT.

This clone was seen only a few times. The J gene is TRBJ1-4, the V gene TRBV4-3; possible D gene TRBD1, 5 bases. The CDR3 is made up of 15 amino acids. The germline V gene has CDR1 LGHNA and CDR2 YSLEER. V lost 2 bases and J lost 10, with 17 bases in between. CDR3 protein: CASSQSRAEGGKLFF. The CDR3 DNA reads TGCGCCAGCAGCCAATCCAGGGCCGAGGGAGGAAAACTGTTTTTT.

This clone was recorded once. Written as DNA, the CDR3 is TGTGCCAGTAGTATAGATTCGAGCTCTGGGGCCAACGTCCTGACTTTC. Protein sequence: CASSIDSSSGANVLTF. This chain uses TRBV19 with TRBJ2-6; D unclear. In germline, CDR1 is LNHDA, CDR2 SQIVND (reference sequence). CDR3 length equals 16 residues. V was cut by 0 bases and J by 0 bases, with 6 bases left in between.

The chain links TRBV7-2 to TRBJ2-1, with TRBD2 matching 13 bases. The CDR3 is 15 amino acids. Looked up from germline, CDR1 is SGHTA and CDR2 is FQGNSA. Unmatched junction bases numbered 4, after V lost 5 bases and J lost 6 bases. CDR3 nucleotide sequence: TGTGCCAGCAGCCTGACTAGCGGGGGGTTCAATGAGCAGTTCTTC. Translation: CASSLTSGGFNEQFF.

The gene calls are TRBV5-6 and TRBJ1-2, with no clear D. The length of the CDR3 is 16 residues. Trimming removed 0 bases from V and 3 bases from J, with 15 bases in between. Per germline, CDR1 SGHDT and CDR2 YYEEEE. DNA for the CDR3: TGTGCCAGCAGCTTGGAGAGGCACCTCGGCGACTATGGCTACACCTTC. This sequence encodes CASSLERHLGDYGYTF.

This chain connects TRBV6-1 to TRBJ2-7, with 7 bases lining up with TRBD1. Unmatched junction bases numbered 7, after V lost 5 bases and J lost 3 bases. This CDR3 spans 14 amino acids. CDR1 and CDR2 from the germline V gene are MNHNS and SASEGT. CDR3 sequence: CASSNRDSDYEQYF. The DNA of the CDR3 is TGTGCCAGCAGTAACCGGGACAGTGACTACGAGCAGTACTTC.

The chain joins TRBV5-4 to TRBJ2-1, with D perhaps matching TRBD2 (6 bases). Trimming shortened V by 4 bases and J by 0 bases, and 11 bases separated the two germline ends. Germline CDR1 SGHNT, CDR2 YYREEE (reference sequence). CDR3 length: 15 amino acids. CDR3 sequence reads: CASSAGTFSYNEQFF. The DNA for the CDR3 is TGTGCCAGCAGCGCGGGGACTTTCTCCTACAATGAGCAGTTCTTC.

This clone was counted a few times. V is TRBV11-2 and J is TRBJ1-1; no firm D call. Trimming pared 9 bases from V and 0 bases from J, leaving 26 bases between. There are 18 residues in the CDR3. Germline values: CDR1 SGHAT, CDR2 FQNNGV. The CDR3 DNA follows: TGTGCCAGTCCCGGCAATACAGTACATGGAACCATGAACACTGAAGCTTTCTTT. Amino acids: CASPGNTVHGTMNTEAFF. The variable domain in full, completed from reference TRBV11-2 and TRBJ1-1, reads EAGVAQSPRYKIIEKRQSVAFWCNPISGHATLYWYQQILGQGPKLLIQFQNNGVVDDSQLPKDRFSAERLKGVDSTLKIQPAKLEDSAVYLCASPGNTVHGTMNTEAFFGQGTRLTVV.

This rearrangement joins TRBV11-3 to TRBJ2-1; no definite D call. Germline CDR1 reads SGHNT; CDR2 reads YENEEA. Trimming stripped 3 bases from V and 8 bases from J, with 11 bases between. The length of the CDR3 is 13 residues. The DNA of the CDR3 is TGTGCCAGCAGCTTCACTAAATGGGATGAGCAGTTCTTC. Amino acids: CASSFTKWDEQFF.

This clone was recorded only once. The rearrangement uses TRBV6-5 and TRBJ1-6; D perhaps matches TRBD1 (5 bases). Germline lookup yields CDR1 MNHEY and CDR2 SVGAGI. This CDR3 has 16 amino acids. Trimming stripped 1 base from V and 11 bases from J, with 18 bases between. CDR3 residues: CASSYYVGGGKPPLHF. The DNA for the CDR3 is TGTGCCAGCAGTTACTATGTGGGGGGAGGAAAGCCACCCCTCCACTTT.

This chain connects TRBV5-4 to TRBJ2-5; a possible D gene is TRBD2 (6 bases). Trimming took off 0 bases at V and 2 bases at J, with 11 bases between the two ends. Looked up from germline, CDR1 is SGHNT and CDR2 is YYREEE (reference sequence). CDR3 length: 15 residues. CDR3 coding DNA: TGTGCCAGCAGCTTGGCCGTTAGCGGACAAGAGACCCAGTACTTC. Translation gives CASSLAVSGQETQYF.

The rearrangement uses TRBV9 and TRBJ2-2; D unresolved. V was shortened by 0 bases and J by 8 bases, with 11 bases between the two germline ends. The CDR3 runs to 14 residues. From germline, CDR1 is SGDLS and CDR2 YYNGEE. The CDR3: CASSVDSTTGELFF. Here the CDR3 DNA reads TGTGCCAGCAGCGTAGACTCAACTACGGGGGAGCTGTTTTTT. Full variable domain (outside the CDR3, taken from reference TRBV9 and TRBJ2-2): DSGVTQTPKHLITATGQRVTLRCSPRSGDLSVYWYQQSLDQGLQFLIQYYNGEERAKGNILERFSAQQFPDLHSELNLSSLELGDSALYFCASSVDSTTGELFFGEGSRLTVL.

The V and J genes are TRBV19 and TRBJ1-2; D is uncertain. The V gene's germline CDR1 is LNHDA and CDR2 SQIVND (reference sequence). V was shortened by 7 bases and J by 0 bases, with 15 bases between the two germline ends. The CDR3 has 15 amino acids. The CDR3 coding sequence is TGTGCCAGTATGAGCATCGGAGGACCTAACTATGGCTACACCTTC. It is translated as CASMSIGGPNYGYTF. Supplemented by reference TRBV19 and TRBJ1-2, the full variable domain reads DGGITQSPKYLFRKEGQNVTLSCEQNLNHDAMYWYRQDPGQGLRLIYYSQIVNDFQKGDIAEGYSVSREKKESFPLTVTSAQKNPTAFYLCASMSIGGPNYGYTFGSGTRLTVV.

This clone has just one count. J is TRBJ1-1 and V is TRBV28; no clear D. V lost 3 bases, J lost 2 bases, and 10 bases lay in between. CDR1 and CDR2 from the germline V gene are MDHEN and SYDVKM. The CDR3 is made up of 14 amino acids. CDR3 sequence: CASSLTGVNTEAFF. The CDR3 DNA reads TGTGCCAGCAGTTTGACGGGAGTTAACACTGAAGCTTTCTTT.

The rearrangement links TRBV6-5 to TRBJ1-1; 7 bases map to TRBD1. V trimming: 2 bases; J trimming: 3 bases; junction bases outside the gene matches: 6. The germline CDR1 and CDR2 sequences are MNHEY and SVGAGI. The CDR3 is made up of 15 amino acids. CDR3 nucleotide sequence: TGTGCCAGCAGTTACGGGCAGGGGGGTGACACTGAAGCTTTCTTT. As protein: CASSYGQGGDTEAFF.

This chain joins TRBV28 and TRBJ2-2; D possibly corresponds to TRBD1 (5 bases). Trimming pared 8 bases from V and 1 base from J, leaving 5 bases between. Germline lookup yields CDR1 MDHEN and CDR2 SYDVKM. CDR3 size: 12 residues. The CDR3 region is CASQGNTGELFF. CDR3 sequence (DNA): TGTGCCAGCCAGGGGAACACCGGGGAGCTGTTTTTT.

The rearrangement links TRBV29-1 to TRBJ1-1; D is uncertain. The CDR3 length is 12 residues. Trimming pared 4 bases from V and 0 bases from J, leaving 6 bases between. The germline CDR1 and CDR2 sequences are SQVTM and ANQGSEA. This CDR3 reads CSVVPLNTEAFF. The CDR3 coding sequence is TGCAGCGTTGTCCCTCTGAACACTGAAGCTTTCTTT.